The 30 T cell receptor beta chains given below trace back to one sample, sequenced in a study of siplizumab effects on memory and regulatory T cells. Only in-frame clones appear in the TCRdb table, and some are missing; sequencing was by immunoSEQ multiplex PCR. Among roughly 100,000 clones listed, 85% to 95% were seen once. The specimen was Tregs sorted from blood. These receptors were taken from a human donor in good health.

About this clone: This sample also contains other DNA sequences that code for the same CDR3. The V call is TRBV7-9, the J call TRBJ1-1; TRBD1 might be the D (5 bases). This CDR3 is built from 14 residues. Trimming shortened V by 0 bases and J by 1 base, and 6 bases separated the two germline ends. Germline V gives CDR1 SEHNR, CDR2 FQNEAQ (reference sequence). The CDR3 loop is CASSLAGGNTEAFF. The CDR3 region has the DNA TGTGCCAGCAGCTTAGCGGGGGGGAACACTGAAGCTTTCTTT.

The chain combines TRBV11-2 with TRBJ2-3; possible D gene TRBD2, 5 bases. CDR3 length equals 13 residues. CDR1 is SGHAT, CDR2 FQNNGV, per germline. Trimming left V 3 bases short and J 5 bases short, with 9 bases between. The CDR3 nucleotides read TGTGCCAGCAGCTTTTCCGAGGGAGATACGCAGTATTTT. Its translation: CASSFSEGDTQYF.

The chain is built from TRBV11-2 and TRBJ2-1, with D hard to call. Trimming shortened V by 3 bases and J by 0 bases, and 9 bases separated the two germline ends. Germline V lookup: CDR1 SGHAT, CDR2 FQNNGV. This CDR3 is built from 15 residues. The CDR3 reads CASSFGGSSYNEQFF. CDR3 DNA sequence: TGTGCCAGCAGCTTTGGTGGAAGCTCCTACAATGAGCAGTTCTTC.

CDR3 in amino acids: CASTLDLNTEAFF. The DNA of the CDR3 is TGTGCCAGCACCCTGGATCTGAACACTGAAGCTTTCTTT. V is TRBV6-5 and J is TRBJ1-1; D remains unclear. Germline V gene data show CDR1 as MNHEY and CDR2 as SVGAGI. CDR3 size: 13 residues. V lost 7 bases to trimming and J lost 0 bases, with 9 bases between them.

The chain couples TRBV12-5 to TRBJ1-2, with D possibly TRBD1 on 6 matching bases. The germline CDR1 and CDR2 sequences are LGHNT and FRNRAP. The CDR3 has 14 residues. V shed 2 bases and J shed 4 bases, with 11 bases lying between them. The CDR3 spells CASGLSRGFYGYTF. The CDR3 DNA sequence: TGTGCTAGTGGTTTGTCCAGGGGATTCTATGGCTACACCTTC. The full variable domain, its missing parts supplied by reference TRBV12-5 and TRBJ1-2, is DARVTQTPRHKVTEMGQEVTMRCQPILGHNTVFWYRQTMMQGLELLAYFRNRAPLDDSGMPKDRFSAEMPDATLATLKIQPSEPRDSAVYFCASGLSRGFYGYTFGSGTRLTVV.

The DNA of the CDR3 is TGTGCCAGTAGTAGACCCTCCCCGGTCGGGAATGGCTACACCTTC. This translates into CASSRPSPVGNGYTF. The chain combines TRBV19 with TRBJ1-2; D gene uncertain. CDR3 length: 15 amino acids. CDR1 is LNHDA, CDR2 SQIVND, per germline (reference sequence). V lost 4 bases, J lost 6 bases, and 18 bases lay in between.

The chain employs TRBV18 and TRBJ2-7; 8 bases are a match to TRBD2. The CDR3 sequence is 16 residues long. The junction had 9 bases not matched to a gene; V was cut back by 4 bases and J by 1 base. Germline assignment: CDR1 KGHSH and CDR2 LQKENI. The CDR3 spells CASSRTTSAQSYEQYF. CDR3 in DNA: TGTGCCAGCTCACGAACGACTAGCGCGCAATCCTACGAGCAGTACTTC.

The genes are TRBV10-3 and TRBJ1-2; maybe TRBD1 (6 bases). The ends were cut back, 6 bases at V and 6 bases at J, with 14 bases in the middle. This CDR3 contains 13 residues. The germline V gene has CDR1 ENHRY and CDR2 SYGVKD. Here the CDR3 DNA reads TGTGCCATCAGCGCAGGGGATGAGCATGGCTACACCTTC. Translated: CAISAGDEHGYTF.

This rearrangement joins TRBV5-1 to TRBJ2-3, with 10 nucleotides matching TRBD2. The CDR3 has 15 residues. Germline-derived CDR1 and CDR2 are SGHRS and YFSETQ. After removal of 4 bases from V and 2 bases from J, the junction contained 4 bases not matched to a gene. For the CDR3, the DNA is TGCGCCAGCAGCGTTAGCGGGAGGTTCACAGATACGCAGTATTTT. Protein product: CASSVSGRFTDTQYF.

This chain links TRBV6-5 with TRBJ2-2; D assignment may be TRBD1 or TRBD2 (5 bases each). This CDR3 contains 15 residues. Germline CDR1 is MNHEY and CDR2 is SVGAGI. V was pared by 0 bases and J by 14 bases, with 19 bases between. The CDR3 DNA sequence: TGTGCCAGCAGTTACTCGGCCGGGGCCTGGGGAAGACTGTTTTTT. As protein: CASSYSAGAWGRLFF.

The table lists this clone with a count of one. The chain carries TRBV11-2 and TRBJ2-2, with TRBD1 matching 7 bases. Germline-derived CDR1 and CDR2 are SGHAT and FQNNGV. The CDR3 consists of 15 residues. The V gene end was trimmed by 5 bases and the J gene end by 5 bases; junction bases not matched to a gene: 8. CDR3 in DNA: TGTGCCAGCAGCGGTCGAGAGACAGGGACCGGGGAGCTGTTTTTT. Protein product: CASSGRETGTGELFF.

This chain links TRBV19 with TRBJ2-1, with a possible D match to TRBD2 (5 bases). CDR1 LNHDA and CDR2 SQIVND come from the germline V gene (reference sequence). This CDR3 is 13 amino acids long. Trimming stripped 5 bases from V and 5 bases from J, with 10 bases between. CDR3 in amino acids: CASSLRRDNEQFF. The CDR3 coding sequence is TGTGCCAGTAGTCTCCGGCGGGACAATGAGCAGTTCTTC. Supplemented by reference TRBV19 and TRBJ2-1, the full variable domain reads DGGITQSPKYLFRKEGQNVTLSCEQNLNHDAMYWYRQDPGQGLRLIYYSQIVNDFQKGDIAEGYSVSREKKESFPLTVTSAQKNPTAFYLCASSLRRDNEQFFGPGTRLTVL.

The rearrangement joins TRBV4-2 to TRBJ1-4; 10 bases match TRBD1. Trimming cost V 3 bases and J 7 bases; bases outside gene matches: 8. The CDR3 consists of 16 residues. Looked up from germline, CDR1 is LGHNA and CDR2 is YNFKEQ. The CDR3 coding sequence is TGTGCCAGCAGCCAGACCCGGGACAGGGGAAGTGAAAAACTGTTTTTT. This gives the protein CASSQTRDRGSEKLFF.

The chain has TRBV5-5 and TRBJ2-6; no clear D gene. V lost 0 bases to trimming and J lost 0 bases, with 13 bases between them. CDR1 is SGHKS and CDR2 is YYEKEE in the germline V gene (reference sequence). The length of the CDR3 is 18 residues. The CDR3 nucleotides read TGTGCCAGCAGCTTGGGTCAGGTGTTAAGCTCTGGGGCCAACGTCCTGACTTTC. It specifies CASSLGQVLSSGANVLTF. The full variable domain, its missing parts supplied by reference TRBV5-5 and TRBJ2-6, is DAGVTQSPTHLIKTRGQQVTLRCSPISGHKSVSWYQQVLGQGPQFIFQYYEKEERGRGNFPDRFSARQFPNYSSELNVNALLLGDSALYLCASSLGQVLSSGANVLTFGAGSRLTVL.

The J gene is TRBJ2-5, the V gene TRBV6-5; 10 bases fit TRBD2. CDR1 is MNHEY and CDR2 is SVGAGI in the germline V gene. V lost 6 bases and J lost 4; bases outside the gene matches: 5. The CDR3 extends over 14 amino acids. The DNA for the CDR3 is TGTGCCAGCAGGGCCCTAGCGGGAGCAGAGACCCAGTACTTC. This translates into CASRALAGAETQYF.

The chain is built from TRBV5-1 and TRBJ1-1; D is possibly TRBD1 (6 bases). V shed 3 bases and J shed 1 base, with 13 bases lying between them. Germline values: CDR1 SGHRS, CDR2 YFSETQ. CDR3 length: 15 amino acids. The CDR3 DNA follows: TGCGCCAGCAGCTCTCGGACAGCCCCGAACACTGAAGCTTTCTTT. Protein sequence: CASSSRTAPNTEAFF.

The genes are TRBV5-6 and TRBJ2-6; no reliable D call. Trimming shortened V by 1 base and J by 0 bases, and 8 bases separated the two germline ends. The germline CDR1 and CDR2 sequences are SGHDT and YYEEEE. The CDR3 extends over 16 amino acids. The CDR3 bases are TGTGCCAGCAGCTTGCCGACATACTCTGGGGCCAACGTCCTGACTTTC. It translates to CASSLPTYSGANVLTF.

J is TRBJ2-2 and V is TRBV6-6; D remains ambiguous. This CDR3 spans 13 amino acids. The V end lost 6 bases, the J end lost 4 bases, and 9 bases lay between the germline ends. The V gene's germline CDR1 is MNHNY and CDR2 SVGAGI (reference sequence). In DNA form, the CDR3 reads TGTGCCAGCAGGACCGCCCGCACCGGGGAGCTGTTTTTT. Protein sequence: CASRTARTGELFF.

Only one count was recorded for this clone. CDR3 DNA sequence: TGCGCCAGCAGCCCGACAGGGGGTGAAGCTTTCTTT. Its translation is CASSPTGGEAFF. This rearrangement joins TRBV5-1 to TRBJ1-1, with 9 bases aligning to TRBD1. The CDR3 runs to 12 residues. The V and J ends lost 4 bases and 7 bases, in that order; junction bases with no gene match: 2. The germline CDR1 and CDR2 sequences are SGHRS and YFSETQ.

The CDR3 is CASSVGRGLGNTIYF. The CDR3 bases are TGTGCCAGCAGCGTTGGCAGGGGGCTTGGAAACACCATATATTTT. The gene calls are TRBV9 and TRBJ1-3, with 8 nucleotides matching TRBD1. Germline CDR1 and CDR2: SGDLS and YYNGEE. With 2 bases clipped from V and 3 bases from J, the junction kept 4 bases outside the gene matches. There are 15 residues in the CDR3.

The J gene is TRBJ1-3, the V gene TRBV5-1; the D gene is possibly TRBD1 (5 bases). V was trimmed by 5 bases and J by 4 bases, leaving 13 bases between them. The CDR3 length is 14 residues. Germline loops: CDR1 SGHRS, CDR2 YFSETQ. CDR3 region: CASSSGVAGNTIYF. The CDR3 nucleotides read TGCGCCAGCAGTTCGGGGGTTGCCGGAAACACCATATATTTT.

This sequence joins TRBV5-1 and TRBJ1-1; D not certain. The CDR3 runs to 13 residues. Germline CDR1 is SGHRS and CDR2 is YFSETQ. V was shortened by 2 bases and J by 1 base, with 6 bases between the two germline ends. The DNA for the CDR3 is TGCGCCAGCAGCTTACAAAGGAACACTGAAGCTTTCTTT. It specifies CASSLQRNTEAFF.

This chain links TRBV6-4 with TRBJ2-3; D not resolved. The germline CDR1 and CDR2 sequences are MRHNA and SNTAGT. Trimming left V 5 bases short and J 2 bases short, with 8 bases between. CDR3 size: 13 residues. Here the CDR3 reads CASSMSFTDTQYF. CDR3 nucleotides: TGTGCCAGCAGTATGTCTTTCACAGATACGCAGTATTTT.

This chain links TRBV5-6 with TRBJ1-5; D is perhaps TRBD1 (5 bases). The length of the CDR3 is 15 residues. Between the trimmed V and J ends, which lost 0 bases and 4 bases, there was a span of 11 bases. Germline V lookup: CDR1 SGHDT, CDR2 YYEEEE. CDR3 sequence (DNA): TGTGCCAGCAGCTTGGAAGGGGCGGCGAATCAGCCCCAGCATTTT. The encoded protein is CASSLEGAANQPQHF.

The chain combines TRBV10-2 with TRBJ2-1; D is possibly TRBD1 (5 bases). The CDR3 is 15 residues long. The germline V and J ends were trimmed by 3 bases and 7 bases, with 16 bases remaining between them. The germline V gene encodes CDR1 WSHSY and CDR2 SAAADI. The CDR3 reads CASSEVGRAGNEQFF. The CDR3 nucleotides are TGCGCCAGCAGTGAAGTCGGCAGGGCTGGGAATGAGCAGTTCTTC.

J is TRBJ2-7 and V is TRBV6-5; no reliable D call. Trimming left V 5 bases short and J 2 bases short, with 13 bases between. There are 14 residues in the CDR3. CDR1 MNHEY and CDR2 SVGAGI come from the germline V gene. This chain's CDR3 is CASSPALLTYEQYF. The CDR3 region has the DNA TGTGCCAGCAGTCCCGCCCTGTTAACCTACGAGCAGTACTTC.

The V call is TRBV2, the J call TRBJ2-3, with D possibly matching TRBD1 (5 bases). CDR3 length equals 14 residues. V lost 1 base and J lost 4, with 9 bases in between. CDR1 is SNHLY, CDR2 FYNNEI, per germline. The CDR3: CASSEVGVADTQYF. CDR3 nucleotide sequence: TGTGCCAGCAGTGAAGTAGGGGTGGCAGATACGCAGTATTTT.

V usage is TRBV4-3 and J usage is TRBJ1-2; possibly TRBD1 for D (6 bases). The CDR3 consists of 16 residues. Per the germline V gene, CDR1 is LGHNA and CDR2 is YSLEER. V lost 1 base, J lost 8 bases, and 20 bases lay in between. CDR3 coding DNA: TGCGCCAGCAGCCAAGCCGTCTCACGGGGGCTGGAAGGCTACACCTTC. Translating it yields CASSQAVSRGLEGYTF.

The CDR3 spells CASSIAGQQYF. The CDR3 coding sequence is TGTGCCAGTAGTATAGCGGGACAGCAGTACTTC. The chain combines TRBV19 with TRBJ2-4; the match to TRBD1 covers 7 bases. Per the germline V gene, CDR1 is LNHDA and CDR2 is SQIVND (reference sequence). The CDR3 spans 11 residues. With V trimmed by 1 base and J by 13 bases, 1 base remained unmatched. The full variable domain, rest sourced from reference TRBV19 and TRBJ2-4, is DGGITQSPKYLFRKEGQNVTLSCEQNLNHDAMYWYRQDPGQGLRLIYYSQIVNDFQKGDIAEGYSVSREKKESFPLTVTSAQKNPTAFYLCASSIAGQQYFGAGTRLSVL.

Turning to this clone: One junction end disagrees with the germline gene, perhaps due to a read error. This CDR3 is CSARGSYEQYF. The CDR3 bases are TGCAGTGCGAGAGGTTCCTACGAGCAGTACTTC. The chain carries TRBV20-1 and TRBJ2-7; no clear D gene. Germline V gene data show CDR1 as DFQATT and CDR2 as SNEGSKA (reference sequence). The CDR3 is 11 amino acids.